The T cell receptor (beta chain) described here comes from a study of T cell repertoires in cytomegalovirus infection. Study-wide background: Recently identified HLA-C-restricted CMV epitopes were among the peptides used. General observations from the study: The study found HLA-C-restricted CMV-specific TCR beta clonotypes dominating the ex vivo response.

Concerning this clonotype itself: Its antigen is unknown.

Each CDR3 protein gets one entry after TCRdb re-called the reads with MiXCR. Of 650,000 to 900,000 distinct CDR3 sequences listed, roughly 28% were seen once; the top ten hold around 14%. This CDR3 is built from 17 residues. The V end was cut by 3 bases, the J end by 3 bases, with 20 bases between. CDR1 is DFQATT and CDR2 is SNEGSKA in the germline V gene (reference sequence). The sample was cultured CD8+ T cells from PBMCs, taken from culture after CMV antigen stimulation. The V call is TRBV20-1, the J call TRBJ2-2; D not resolved. The sequence came from a human donor in good health (CMV status not recorded). Some clones in this sample may be carry-over from other donors' samples. CDR3 nucleotides: TGCAGTGCTAGCTTCGAAGGGCCCAAATCCGACACCGGGGAGCTGTTTTTT. This codes for CSASFEGPKSDTGELFF.